The rows below give T cell receptor beta chains drawn from one sample of a study of T-cell reconstitution after alpha-beta-depleted transplantation in children. One entry per CDR3 protein, called by TCRdb with MiXCR from the PCR reads. The sample holds 170,000 or so distinct CDR3 sequences, about 6.8% seen once. The specimen comprised PBMCs from the stem cell graft donor, sampled from the stem cell graft. The receptors originated from a human donor who donated a stem cell graft to a child with Wiskott-Aldrich syndrome. The CDR3 runs from the conserved cysteine through the conserved F or W. The D gene is left open where the match is weak. For some rows the clone size is stated as once, few or many, or as a class when expanded; others skip it.

TRBJ2-2 | . | . | TRBV4-3 | TGCGCCAGCAGCCAAGTTGTTAGCTGGGCCGGGGAGCTGTTTTTT | CASSQVVSWAGELFF
TRBJ2-3 | TRBD2 | many | TRBV29-1 | TGCAGCGTTGAACGCCTAGCGGGGACCACAGATACGCAGTATTTT | CSVERLAGTTDTQYF
TRBJ2-7 | TRBD1 | . | TRBV7-8 | TGTACCAGCAGCTTAGGAGACAGGGGGCCCTACGAGCAGTACTTC | CTSSLGDRGPYEQYF
TRBJ2-2 | . | . | TRBV5-1 | TGCGCCAGGAGCTTGGAGCTCGGGGAGCTGTTTTTT | CARSLELGELFF
TRBJ2-3 | . | many | TRBV5-1 | TGCGCCAGCAGCTTGGAAGTTAGCACAGATACGCAGTATTTT | CASSLEVSTDTQYF
TRBJ2-7 | . | many | TRBV11-1 | TGTGCCAGCAGCTATCGGACGGAAACCTACGAGCAGTACTTC | CASSYRTETYEQYF
TRBJ2-7 | TRBD1 | many | TRBV27 | TGTGCCAGCAGTGCGACAGGGCCATACGAGCAGTACTTC | CASSATGPYEQYF
TRBJ1-4 | . | many | TRBV4-2 | TGTGCCAGCAGCCAAGAGGAAGAGAAACTGTTTTTT | CASSQEEEKLFF
TRBJ2-3 | . | few | TRBV7-9 | TGTGCCAGCAGCTTGCTTGGGCTGCGAGATACGCAGTATTTT | CASSLLGLRDTQYF
TRBJ2-7 | TRBD2 | many | TRBV20-1 | TGCAGTGCTAGTAGGACTAGTACATACGAGCAGTACTTC | CSASRTSTYEQYF
TRBJ2-7 | . | many | TRBV20-1 | TGCAGTGCTAGATTTTTCCACAGCTACGAGCAGTACTTC | CSARFFHSYEQYF
TRBJ2-3 | TRBD2 | many | TRBV7-2 | TGTGCCAGCAGCCTCCGGGCGGGGGGGAGAGATACGCAGTATTTT | CASSLRAGGRDTQYF
TRBJ1-1 | . | many | TRBV4-3 | TGCGCCAGCAGCCAAGATTTTATTTGGGGGACCGCTGACACTGAAGCTTTCTTT | CASSQDFIWGTADTEAFF
TRBJ2-7 | TRBD2 | . | TRBV18 | TGTGCCAGCTCACCAACCACGGGACTAGCGGGAACTTCCTACGAGCAGTACTTC | CASSPTTGLAGTSYEQYF
TRBJ1-1 | . | many | TRBV7-9 | TGTGCCAGCAGCTTCAACCGAGCCCCCGGAGACGCTGAAGCTTTCTTT | CASSFNRAPGDAEAFF
TRBJ2-1 | . | . | TRBV2 | TGTGCCAGCAGTGAAGCGGCTGGAGGGTCCCCCTACAATGAGCAGTTCTTC | CASSEAAGGSPYNEQFF
TRBJ2-1 | . | few | TRBV19 | TGTGCCAGTAGCCCCGGGTGGGCGGGTAATGAGCAGTTCTTC | CASSPGWAGNEQFF
TRBJ2-2 | . | many | TRBV3-1 | TGTGCCAGCAGCCAAGAGGGCGCTCGAACCGGGGAGCTGTTTTTT | CASSQEGARTGELFF
TRBJ2-7 | TRBD2 | many | TRBV10-1 | TGCGCCAGCAGTGATGGCCCGGGACTAGCGGGATCGGTGCAGTACTTC | CASSDGPGLAGSVQYF
TRBJ2-1 | . | few | TRBV28 | TGTGCCAGCTTTAGGGGGTATCCTTCGAATGAGCAGTTCTTC | CASFRGYPSNEQFF
TRBJ2-2 | . | many | TRBV12-3/TRBV12-4 | TGTGCCAGCCTTGGCGGCCGGGGTCAGGCCAACACCGGGGAGCTGTTTTTT | CASLGGRGQANTGELFF
TRBJ2-1 | . | many | TRBV11-2 | TGTGCCAGCAGCTTACGGACCCTGAACAATGAGCAGTTCTTC | CASSLRTLNNEQFF